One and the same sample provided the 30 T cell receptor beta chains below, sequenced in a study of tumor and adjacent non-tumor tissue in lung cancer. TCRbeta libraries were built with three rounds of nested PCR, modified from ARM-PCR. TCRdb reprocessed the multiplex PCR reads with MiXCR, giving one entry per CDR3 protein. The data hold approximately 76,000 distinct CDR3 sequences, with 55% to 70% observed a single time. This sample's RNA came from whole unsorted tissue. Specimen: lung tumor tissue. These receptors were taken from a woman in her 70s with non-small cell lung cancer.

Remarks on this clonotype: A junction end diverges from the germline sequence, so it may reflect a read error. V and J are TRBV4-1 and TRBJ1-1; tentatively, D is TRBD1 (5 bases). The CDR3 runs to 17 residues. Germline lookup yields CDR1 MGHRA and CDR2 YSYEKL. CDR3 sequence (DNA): TGCGCCAGCTGCCAAGCGATCGGGGGAGAAATGAACACTGAACCCTTCTTT. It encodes CASCQAIGGEMNTEPFF.

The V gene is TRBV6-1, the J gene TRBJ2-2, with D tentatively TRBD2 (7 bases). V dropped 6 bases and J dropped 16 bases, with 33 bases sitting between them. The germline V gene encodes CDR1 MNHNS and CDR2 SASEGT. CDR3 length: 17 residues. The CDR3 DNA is TGTGCCAGCAGCAGAACGCAGGGGAGGGTAAACACCGGGGACCAGTTTTTT. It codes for CASSRTQGRVNTGDQFF.

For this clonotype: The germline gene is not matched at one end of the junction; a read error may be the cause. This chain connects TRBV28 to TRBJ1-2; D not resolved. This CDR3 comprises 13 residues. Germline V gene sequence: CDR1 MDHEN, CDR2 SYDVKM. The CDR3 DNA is TGTGCCAGCAGTTGCTGGACTTATAGAGAGGGATTATTC. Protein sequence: CASSCWTYREGLF.

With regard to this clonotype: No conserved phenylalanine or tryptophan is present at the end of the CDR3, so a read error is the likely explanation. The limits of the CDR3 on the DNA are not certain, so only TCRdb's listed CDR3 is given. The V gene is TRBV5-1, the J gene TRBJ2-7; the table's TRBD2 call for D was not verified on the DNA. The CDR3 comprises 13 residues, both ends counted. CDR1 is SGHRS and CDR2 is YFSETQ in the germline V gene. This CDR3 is CASASGPVDEQYS.

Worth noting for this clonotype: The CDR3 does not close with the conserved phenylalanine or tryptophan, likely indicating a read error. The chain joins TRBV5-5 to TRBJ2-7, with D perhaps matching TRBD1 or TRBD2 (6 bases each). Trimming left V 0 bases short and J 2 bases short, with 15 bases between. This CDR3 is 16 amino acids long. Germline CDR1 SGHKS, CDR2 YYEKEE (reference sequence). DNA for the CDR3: TGTGCCAGCAGCTTGGAACCGGGGGCCCGCCCCTACGAGCAGTACTTA. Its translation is CASSLEPGARPYEQYL.

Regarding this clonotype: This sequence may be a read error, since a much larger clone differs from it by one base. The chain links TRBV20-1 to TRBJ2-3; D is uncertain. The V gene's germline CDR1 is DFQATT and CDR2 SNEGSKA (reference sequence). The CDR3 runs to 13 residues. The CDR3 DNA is TGCAGTGCTTATACCCCAGGCACAGATATGCAGTATTTT. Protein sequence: CSAYTPGTDMQYF.

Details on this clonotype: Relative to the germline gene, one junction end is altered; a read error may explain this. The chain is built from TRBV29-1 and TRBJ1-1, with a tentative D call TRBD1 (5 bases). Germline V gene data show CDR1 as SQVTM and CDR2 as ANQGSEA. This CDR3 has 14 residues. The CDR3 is CSVVRRGRSTEAFF. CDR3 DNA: TGCAGCGTTGTGAGGAGGGGCCGGAGCACTGAAGCCTTCTTT.

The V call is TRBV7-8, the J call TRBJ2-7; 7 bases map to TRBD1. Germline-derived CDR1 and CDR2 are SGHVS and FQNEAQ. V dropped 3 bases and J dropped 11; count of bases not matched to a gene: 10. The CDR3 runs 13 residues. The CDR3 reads CASSLRQGYDEYF. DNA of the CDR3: TGTGCCAGCAGCTTGAGACAGGGTTACGACGAGTACTTC.

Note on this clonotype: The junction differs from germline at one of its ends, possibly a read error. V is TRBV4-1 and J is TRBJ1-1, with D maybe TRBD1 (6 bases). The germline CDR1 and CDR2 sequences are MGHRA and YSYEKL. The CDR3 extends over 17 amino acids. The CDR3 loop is CASSQAIRGEMNTEAFF. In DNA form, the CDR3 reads TGCGCCAGTAGCCAAGCGATCAGGGGTGAGATGAACACTGAAGCTTTCTTT.

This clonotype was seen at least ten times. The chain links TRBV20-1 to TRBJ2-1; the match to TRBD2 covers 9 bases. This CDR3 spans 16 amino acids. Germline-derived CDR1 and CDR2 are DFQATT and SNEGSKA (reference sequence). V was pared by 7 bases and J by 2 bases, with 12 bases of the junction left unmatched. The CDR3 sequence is CSVQDPSGRTYNEQFF. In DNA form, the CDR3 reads TGCAGTGTTCAAGATCCGAGCGGGAGGACCTACAATGAGCAGTTCTTC.

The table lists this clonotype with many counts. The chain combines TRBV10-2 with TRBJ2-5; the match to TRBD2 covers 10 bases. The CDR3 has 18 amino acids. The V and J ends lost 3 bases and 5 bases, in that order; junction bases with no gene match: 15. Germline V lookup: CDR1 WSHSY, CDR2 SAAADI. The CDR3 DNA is TGCGCCAGCAGTGACTTTTGGGGAGCGGGAGGGCCAGGGGAGACCCAGTACTTC. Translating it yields CASSDFWGAGGPGETQYF.

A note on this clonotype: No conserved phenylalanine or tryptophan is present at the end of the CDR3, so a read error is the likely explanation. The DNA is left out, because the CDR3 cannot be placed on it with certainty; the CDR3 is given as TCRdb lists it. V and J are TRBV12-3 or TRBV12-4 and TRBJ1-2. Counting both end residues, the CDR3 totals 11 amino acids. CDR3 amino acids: CAGTKGLQAYV.

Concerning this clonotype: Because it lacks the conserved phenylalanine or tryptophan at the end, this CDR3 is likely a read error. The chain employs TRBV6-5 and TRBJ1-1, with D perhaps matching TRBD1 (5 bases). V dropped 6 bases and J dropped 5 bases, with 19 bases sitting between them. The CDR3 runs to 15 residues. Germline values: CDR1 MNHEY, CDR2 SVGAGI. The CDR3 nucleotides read TGTGCCAGCAGCTCACGGCCTCCGCGGGGGACTGAAGCTTTCTAT. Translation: CASSSRPPRGTEAFY.

The chain's CDR3 is CASRDPGSGVQHF. The DNA for the CDR3 is TGTGCCAGCAGGGACCCAGGCAGTGGGGTCCAGCATTTT. This sequence joins TRBV6-6 and TRBJ1-5, with D uncertain. V lost 6 bases and J 12 bases, leaving 18 bases between the germline ends. Germline V gene data show CDR1 as MNHNY and CDR2 as SVGAGI (reference sequence). The CDR3 runs 13 residues.

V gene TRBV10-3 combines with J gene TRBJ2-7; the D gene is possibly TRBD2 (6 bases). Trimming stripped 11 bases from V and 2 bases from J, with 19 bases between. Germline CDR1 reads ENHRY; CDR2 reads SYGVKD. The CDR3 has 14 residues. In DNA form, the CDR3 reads TGTGCCTCAGCACTGGACGGGAGTCCCTACGAGCAGTACTTC. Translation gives CASALDGSPYEQYF.

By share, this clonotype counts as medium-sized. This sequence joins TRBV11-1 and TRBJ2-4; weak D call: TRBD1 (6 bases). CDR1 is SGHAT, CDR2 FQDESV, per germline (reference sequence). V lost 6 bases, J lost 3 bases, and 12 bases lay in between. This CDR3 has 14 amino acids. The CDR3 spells CASSSGVVKNIQYF. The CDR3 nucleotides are TGTGCCAGCAGTTCAGGGGTGGTCAAAAACATTCAGTACTTC.

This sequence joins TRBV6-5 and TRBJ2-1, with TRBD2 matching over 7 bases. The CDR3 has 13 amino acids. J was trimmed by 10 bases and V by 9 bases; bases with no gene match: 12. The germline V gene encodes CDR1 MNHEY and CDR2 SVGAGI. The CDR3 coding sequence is TGTGCCAGTTCCCGGTTCGGGGGGAACGAGCAGTTCTTC. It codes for CASSRFGGNEQFF.

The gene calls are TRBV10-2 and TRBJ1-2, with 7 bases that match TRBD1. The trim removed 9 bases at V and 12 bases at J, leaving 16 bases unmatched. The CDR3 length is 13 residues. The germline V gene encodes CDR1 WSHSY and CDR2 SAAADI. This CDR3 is CARTRDRTEGHTF. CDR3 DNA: TGCGCCAGGACGCGGGACAGAACGGAGGGCCACACCTTC.

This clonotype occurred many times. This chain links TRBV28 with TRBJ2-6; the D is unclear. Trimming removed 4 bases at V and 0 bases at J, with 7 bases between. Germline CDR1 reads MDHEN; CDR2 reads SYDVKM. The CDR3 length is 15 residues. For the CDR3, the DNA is TGTGCCAGCAGTTCCGTAGCCTCTGGGGCCAACGTCCTGACTTTC. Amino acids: CASSSVASGANVLTF.

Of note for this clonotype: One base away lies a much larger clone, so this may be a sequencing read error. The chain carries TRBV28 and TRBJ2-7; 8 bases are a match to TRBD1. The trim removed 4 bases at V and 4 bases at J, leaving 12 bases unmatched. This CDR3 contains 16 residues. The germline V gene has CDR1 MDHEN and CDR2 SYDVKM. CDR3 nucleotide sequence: TGTGCCAGCAGTTCCAGGAGACAGGGGATTTCTTACGAGCAGTACTTC. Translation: CASSSRRQGISYEQYF.

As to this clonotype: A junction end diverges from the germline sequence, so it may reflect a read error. CDR3 in DNA: TGCGCCAGCAGTGAGTTGGCAGGGCTGGAAACAGATACACAGTGTTTT. Its translation: CASSELAGLETDTQCF. V usage is TRBV10-1 and J usage is TRBJ2-3; tentative D call: TRBD1 (5 bases). The CDR3 loop spans 16 amino acids. From germline, CDR1 is WNHNN and CDR2 SYGVQD (reference sequence).

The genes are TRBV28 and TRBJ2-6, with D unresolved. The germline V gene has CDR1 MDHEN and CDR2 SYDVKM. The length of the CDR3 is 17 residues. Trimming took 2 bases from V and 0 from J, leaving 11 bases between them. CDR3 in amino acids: CASSLGEHRSGANVLTF. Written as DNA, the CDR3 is TGTGCCAGCAGTTTAGGAGAACACCGCTCTGGGGCCAACGTCCTGACTTTC.

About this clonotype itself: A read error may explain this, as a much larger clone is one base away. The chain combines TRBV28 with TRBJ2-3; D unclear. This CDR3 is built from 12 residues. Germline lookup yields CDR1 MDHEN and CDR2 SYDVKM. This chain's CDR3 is CASNQDGRTHYF. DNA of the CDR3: TGTGCCAGCAACCAGGACGGACGTACGCATTATTTT. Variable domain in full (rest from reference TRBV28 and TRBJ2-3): DVKVTQSSRYLVKRTGEKVFLECVQDMDHENMFWYRQDPGLGLRLIYFSYDVKMKEKGDIPEGYSVSREKKERFSLILESASTNQTSMYLCASNQDGRTHYFGPGTRLTVL.

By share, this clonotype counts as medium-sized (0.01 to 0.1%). CDR3 protein: CASSPRRDNEQFF. CDR3 bases: TGTGCCAGCAGCCCCCGGCGGGACAATGAGCAGTTCTTC. V and J are TRBV11-3 and TRBJ2-1, with a tentative D call TRBD2 (5 bases). Germline CDR1 reads SGHNT; CDR2 reads YENEEA. This CDR3 spans 13 amino acids. Trimming took off 5 bases at V and 5 bases at J, with 10 bases between the two ends.

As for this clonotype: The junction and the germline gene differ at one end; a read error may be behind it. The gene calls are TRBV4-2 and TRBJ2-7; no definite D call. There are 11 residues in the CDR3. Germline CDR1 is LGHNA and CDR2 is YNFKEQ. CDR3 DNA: TGTGGCAGCAGTCAAGAAGATGAGCAGTATTTC. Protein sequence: CGSSQEDEQYF.

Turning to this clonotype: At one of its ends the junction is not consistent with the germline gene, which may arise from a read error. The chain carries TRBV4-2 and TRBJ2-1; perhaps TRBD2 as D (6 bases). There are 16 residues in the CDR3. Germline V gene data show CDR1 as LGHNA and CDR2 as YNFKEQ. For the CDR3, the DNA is TGTGCCAGCAGCCAAGCGGAGGGCGTGAGGTACAATGAGCAGATCTTC. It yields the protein CASSQAEGVRYNEQIF.

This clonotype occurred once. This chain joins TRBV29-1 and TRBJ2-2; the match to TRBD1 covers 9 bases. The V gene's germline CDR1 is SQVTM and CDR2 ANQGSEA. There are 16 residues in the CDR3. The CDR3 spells CNTLTAPGQGSGELFF. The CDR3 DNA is TGCAACACACTGACAGCCCCAGGACAGGGGTCCGGGGAGCTGTTTTTT.

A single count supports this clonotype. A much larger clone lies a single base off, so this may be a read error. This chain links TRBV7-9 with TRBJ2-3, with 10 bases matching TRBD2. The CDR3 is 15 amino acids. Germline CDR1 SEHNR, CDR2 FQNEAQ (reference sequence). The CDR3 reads CASSPSGSITYTQYF. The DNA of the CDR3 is TGTGCCAGCAGCCCTAGCGGGAGCATCACATATACGCAGTATTTT.

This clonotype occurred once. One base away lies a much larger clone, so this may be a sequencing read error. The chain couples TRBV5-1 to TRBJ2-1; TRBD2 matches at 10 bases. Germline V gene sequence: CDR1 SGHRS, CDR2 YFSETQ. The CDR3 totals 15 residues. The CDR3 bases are TGCGCCAGCAACTTGTATTCTAGCGGGAGTGATGAGCAGTTCTTC. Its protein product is CASNLYSSGSDEQFF.

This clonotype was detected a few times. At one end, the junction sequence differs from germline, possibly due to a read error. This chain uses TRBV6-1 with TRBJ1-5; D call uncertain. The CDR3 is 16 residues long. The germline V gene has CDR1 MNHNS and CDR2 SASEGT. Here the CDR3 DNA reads TGTGCCAGTAGTGAACGTGGTAGAAATAGCATTCAGCCCCAGCATTTT. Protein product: CASSERGRNSIQPQHF.